This T cell receptor (beta chain) appears in the sequencing data of a study of tumor-infiltrating lymphocytes in primary liver carcinoma. Background on the study: Tumors measured roughly 4.2 to 11 cm and were stage T1-T3 N0M0.

Study-wide findings and caveats: Pairs comparing tumor with adjacent tissue or blood overlapped less than pairs drawn from tumor regions. The study found only about 7.5-24% of top clones in all five tumor regions.

In its sample, this clonotype was seen once. The antigen is undetermined. Relative to the germline gene, one junction end is altered; a read error may explain this. The authors made TCR beta cDNA from 400 to 550 ng total RNA with a constant-region primer. Slightly modified ARM-PCR, run as three nested multiplex PCR rounds, produced the TCR beta libraries. With TRBV1-TRBV30 forward primers and a C-beta reverse primer, the first two PCR rounds were run for roughly 10 cycles each. TCRdb itself ran the multiplex PCR reads through MiXCR, one entry per CDR3 protein. The table shows around 71,000 distinct CDR3 sequences, with 71% occurring only once. From germline, CDR1 is SGHRS and CDR2 YFSETQ. This CDR3 has 19 amino acids. Total RNA and DNA came together from about 21-30 mg of bulk tissue without cell sorting. Samples were taken from five separate regions (per tumor).

This TCR derives from a woman aged 60 to 75 with primary liver carcinoma and hepatitis B virus infection. Specimen: liver tumor tissue from sampling region 4. The sample's subset: tumor region T4, right-lateral pole. V gene TRBV5-1 combines with J gene TRBJ2-5; TRBD1 aligns across 8 bases. CDR3 sequence reads: CASSLAGAGGATSRETQYF. The CDR3 DNA follows: TGCGCGAGCAGCTTGGCAGGGGCAGGGGGCGCCACAAGCCGAGAGACCCAGTACTTC.